The TCR beta chain under discussion was sequenced for a study of shared clonotypes between healthy human individuals. Overall study: The study drew on a couple of women and three men aged 18 to 49 as donors. Per donor, CD8 memory used one plate, CD8 naive used two, CD4 memory used three and CD4 naive used three.

The method was immunoSEQ multiplex PCR; TCRdb's version includes in-frame clones alone and lacks a portion of them. The top ten hold about 0.06% of the sample, which has 400,000 to 600,000 clones, about 96% seen once. The V gene lost 0 bases and the J gene lost 0 bases, with 4 bases spanning the gap. The CDR3 is 13 amino acids. Per germline, CDR1 SGHRS and CDR2 YFSETQ. Each sample came from a Caucasian adult donor living in Nashville, Tennessee. The chain links TRBV5-1 to TRBJ2-7; unclear D gene. Sequenced input: naive CD4+ T cells sorted from blood. This sample's subset: CD45RA+ positively selected. This sequence originates from a woman in her twenties or thirties in good health. CDR3 DNA sequence: TGCGCCAGCAGCTTGGACTTCTCCTACGAGCAGTACTTC. Residues: CASSLDFSYEQYF.